This T cell receptor beta chain was captured in a study of T cell changes during pregnancy in multiple sclerosis. Method: immunoSEQ multiplex PCR; TCRdb's copy keeps in-frame clones and lacks some. Of tens of thousands of clones detected, approximately 92% appear once; the ten largest clones hold 2% to 2.5%. The CDR3 is 15 residues long. CDR1 and CDR2 (germline): MNHEY, SMNVEV (reference sequence). V was clipped by 3 bases and J by 9 bases, with 15 bases between them. The sequence came from a female donor with multiple sclerosis, enrolled in a pregnancy study. The V call is TRBV27, the J call TRBJ1-6; D is unclear. The material sequenced was peripheral blood, taken after pregnancy. CDR3 coding DNA: TGTGCCAGCAGTTTTTACGCCCACGGGAGTTCACCCCTCCACTTT. Translating it yields CASSFYAHGSSPLHF.